The clone carrying this TCR beta chain was picked up a small number of times. The target antigen is unknown. The data were obtained in a study of cytomegalovirus exposure and HLA in healthy donors. The study, taken as a whole, reports: The authors judged a highly shared variant cluster likely a sequencing artifact. Earlier findings revealed that most TCR beta V segments proved productive either about 87% or about 30% of the time. Most TCRs appeared rarely, but some public TCRs recurred in many donors.

PCR used 60 Vbeta primers and 13 Jbeta primers. TCRdb's table, derived via immunoSEQ multiplex PCR, lists solely in-frame clones and lacks some. The sample holds 180,000 or so clones, approximately 9.5% seen once. This CDR3 contains 12 residues. CDR1 and CDR2 from the germline V gene are SNHLY and FYNNEI. With 9 bases removed from V and 4 bases from J, the gap between germline ends came to 9 bases. Sample: PBMCs. The chain joins TRBV2 to TRBJ1-4; D might be TRBD1 (5 bases). The receptor comes from a young woman in good health and CMV-seropositive. CDR3 DNA: TGTGCCAGTAGGGGCCTTAATGAAAAACTGTTTTTT. It yields the protein CASRGLNEKLFF.